The clone carrying this TCR beta chain was recorded once. The entry originates in a study of shared T cell receptors in the human thymus. This CDR3 has 16 residues. Trimming took 4 bases from V and 0 from J, leaving 13 bases between them. Germline V gene sequence: CDR1 MNHNS, CDR2 SASEGT. Produced via immunoSEQ multiplex PCR; TCRdb's table is partial and in-frame only. In the table there are fewer than 700,000 clones, roughly 90% of which are singletons. These sequences were also reported in another study, on human thymus T cells. As that report states: Corrective cardiac operations yielded the resected thymus tissue. Thymic and blood repertoires appeared to carry a bias in their V and J gene usage.

This TCR came from a boy in the first two years of life with a congenital heart defect. The chain recombines TRBV6-1 with TRBJ1-5; possible D gene TRBD1, 6 bases. The sequenced sample consisted of thymocytes. The CDR3 sequence is CASSGTGFYSNQPQHF. The CDR3, as DNA: TGTGCCAGCAGTGGAACAGGGTTTTATAGCAATCAGCCCCAGCATTTT.